The 8 T cell receptor beta chains listed next were all sequenced from one sample in a study of PD-L1 blockade in urothelial cancer. Time point given: pretreatment peripheral blood. The protocol was immunoSEQ multiplex PCR, while the TCRdb copy is restricted to in-frame clones and leaves out a portion. The repertoire holds some 74,000 clones, with 70% to 90% as singletons. Sequenced material: PBMCs, taken around atezolizumab (anti-PD-L1) treatment. Receptors originate from a man aged 40-49 years with urothelial cancer.

The rearrangement joins TRBV19 to TRBJ1-2, with D maybe TRBD1 (6 bases). This CDR3 comprises 14 residues. Trimming cost V 6 bases and J 0 bases, with 11 bases left between them. Germline V gives CDR1 LNHDA, CDR2 SQIVND (reference sequence). The CDR3 here is CASREDSSNYGYTF. CDR3 sequence (DNA): TGTGCCAGTAGGGAGGACAGTTCTAACTATGGCTACACCTTC.

The rearrangement joins TRBV5-1 to TRBJ2-1; D not resolved. V was trimmed by 5 bases and J by 0 bases, leaving 15 bases between them. This CDR3 has 16 amino acids. Germline-derived CDR1 and CDR2 are SGHRS and YFSETQ. The CDR3 bases are TGCGCCAGCAGTTTATCGGTTTTTAGCTCCTACAATGAGCAGTTCTTC. Translated, it gives CASSLSVFSSYNEQFF.

The genes are TRBV5-8 and TRBJ1-2; TRBD1 aligns across 8 bases. The CDR3 loop spans 13 amino acids. The trim removed 4 bases at V and 8 bases at J, leaving 7 bases unmatched. The V gene's germline CDR1 is SGHTS and CDR2 YDEGEE. DNA for the CDR3: TGTGCCAGCAGCCCTGGACAGGGCTACGGCTACACCTTC. Protein: CASSPGQGYGYTF.

The chain combines TRBV30 with TRBJ2-1; a possible D gene is TRBD1 (7 bases). The germline V gene has CDR1 GTSNPN and CDR2 SVGIG (reference sequence). Deletions cut 5 bases from V and 5 bases from J, with 16 bases between. This CDR3 is built from 14 residues. The CDR3 is CAWGGGGPHNEQFF. CDR3 DNA: TGTGCCTGGGGAGGGGGCGGGCCCCACAATGAGCAGTTCTTC.

The chain uses TRBV10-2 and TRBJ2-2; tentatively, D is TRBD1 (5 bases). The CDR3 has 14 amino acids. Germline-derived CDR1 and CDR2 are WSHSY and SAAADI. V lost 6 bases and J lost 6, with 14 bases in between. CDR3 in DNA: TGCGCCAGCAGCCTCTTCCAGGGTTCCGGGGAGCTGTTTTTT. Translation: CASSLFQGSGELFF.

The chain combines TRBV7-2 with TRBJ1-1; weak D call: TRBD1 (6 bases). The CDR3 has 12 residues. V dropped 10 bases and J dropped 4 bases, with 13 bases sitting between them. Germline V gives CDR1 SGHTA, CDR2 FQGNSA. Here the CDR3 DNA reads TGTGCCATCTCGCTGACAGGCACTGAAGCTTTCTTT. It codes for CAISLTGTEAFF.

A few counts support this clone. The chain combines TRBV5-1 with TRBJ2-7, with 8 nucleotides matching TRBD1. With 3 bases clipped from V and 3 bases from J, the junction kept 5 bases outside the gene matches. The CDR3 loop spans 14 amino acids. In germline, CDR1 is SGHRS, CDR2 YFSETQ. The CDR3 protein is CASSSKQGVYEQYF. CDR3 bases: TGCGCCAGCAGCTCCAAACAGGGGGTCTACGAGCAGTACTTC.

The genes are TRBV10-3 and TRBJ2-1, with 14 bases aligning to TRBD2. Per the germline V gene, CDR1 is ENHRY and CDR2 is SYGVKD. The V gene end was trimmed by 6 bases and the J gene end by 9 bases; junction bases not matched to a gene: 7. The CDR3 has 15 amino acids. DNA for the CDR3: TGTGCCATCAGGGGGGGACTAGCGGGAGCTGGTGAGCAGTTCTTC. Translated: CAIRGGLAGAGEQFF.